One and the same sample provided the 13 T cell receptor beta chains below, sequenced in a study of neurological immune-mediated disorders. TCRdb independently ran MiXCR on the 5' RACE reads; one entry per CDR3 protein. The sample contains about 92,000 distinct CDR3 sequences, roughly 3.5% of which appear only once. Sequences were obtained from PBMCs. These receptors all stem from a woman aged 45-65 years with multiple sclerosis.

Many counts were recorded for this clonotype. The CDR3, as DNA: TGTGCCAGCAGCTTCCTAAACGAAGTCGAGCAGTACTTC. Protein sequence: CASSFLNEVEQYF. This chain joins TRBV6-6 and TRBJ2-7; no firm D call. The CDR3 runs to 13 residues. Germline-derived CDR1 and CDR2 are MNHNY and SVGAGI (reference sequence). V dropped 6 bases and J dropped 6 bases, with 15 bases sitting between them.

This clonotype has ten or more counts. CDR3 loop: CASSLESQETQYF. In DNA form, the CDR3 reads TGTGCCAGCAGTTTAGAGTCGCAAGAGACCCAGTACTTC. The chain employs TRBV12-3 or TRBV12-4 and TRBJ2-5; no reliable D call. This CDR3 comprises 13 residues. Trimming removed 1 base at V and 2 bases at J, with 5 bases between.

This clonotype was observed a few times. V gene TRBV7-2 combines with J gene TRBJ2-3, with D perhaps TRBD1 or TRBD2 (5 bases each). This CDR3 comprises 12 residues. The V gene lost 5 bases and the J gene lost 13 bases, with 16 bases spanning the gap. The germline CDR1 and CDR2 sequences are SGHTA and FQGNSA. The CDR3: CASSPPRGAEYF. CDR3 nucleotides: TGTGCCAGCAGCCCCCCCCGGGGCGCCGAGTATTTT.

In this sample, this clonotype turned up many times. The chain is built from TRBV7-2 and TRBJ2-2; TRBD2 agrees at 8 bases. The CDR3 loop spans 18 amino acids. The trim removed 1 base at V and 4 bases at J, leaving 11 bases unmatched. CDR1 and CDR2 from the germline V gene are SGHTA and FQGNSA. The CDR3 sequence is CASSLGRGGPAITGELFF. CDR3 DNA: TGTGCCAGCAGCTTAGGTCGCGGGGGGCCGGCGATCACCGGGGAGCTGTTTTTT.

The rearrangement uses TRBV18 and TRBJ2-1; TRBD2 agrees at 7 bases. CDR1 is KGHSH and CDR2 is LQKENI in the germline V gene. Germline trimming cut 0 bases from V and 8 bases from J; bases unmatched to any gene: 7. This CDR3 is 15 amino acids long. DNA for the CDR3: TGTGCCAGCTCACCACCCGCAAGCGGGGATCATGAGCAGTTCTTC. This encodes CASSPPASGDHEQFF. Combining the CDR3 with reference TRBV18 and TRBJ2-1 gives the whole variable domain NAGVMQNPRHLVRRRGQEARLRCSPMKGHSHVYWYRQLPEEGLKFMVYLQKENIIDESGMPKERFSAEFPKEGPSILRIQQVVRGDSAAYFCASSPPASGDHEQFFGPGTRLTVL.

This clonotype was found many times. The V gene is TRBV7-2, the J gene TRBJ2-7; TRBD2 aligns across 15 bases. The V gene's germline CDR1 is SGHTA and CDR2 FQGNSA. J gave up 0 bases and V 0 bases, and 12 bases lay outside the gene matches. The CDR3 consists of 21 residues. In DNA, the CDR3 is TGTGCCAGCAGCTTAGCGGGACTAGCGGGGGGCCCGGGGTTTTACTCCTACGAGCAGTACTTC. Its protein product is CASSLAGLAGGPGFYSYEQYF.

This clonotype occurred many times. The J gene is TRBJ1-5, the V gene TRBV6-1; D gene unclear. CDR1 is MNHNS and CDR2 is SASEGT in the germline V gene. The CDR3 is 12 residues long. V lost 7 bases to trimming and J lost 4 bases, with 8 bases between them. The CDR3 loop is CASTTKNQPQHF. In DNA, the CDR3 is TGTGCCAGCACCACTAAAAATCAGCCCCAGCATTTT.

The sample holds many counts of this clonotype. This chain connects TRBV20-1 to TRBJ2-1; 8 nucleotides line up with TRBD1. The V gene's germline CDR1 is DFQATT and CDR2 SNEGSKA (reference sequence). Germline trimming cut 5 bases from V and 7 bases from J; bases unmatched to any gene: 4. The CDR3 has 12 amino acids. CDR3 sequence reads: CSAGTGSNEQFF. CDR3 DNA sequence: TGCAGTGCTGGGACAGGTAGTAATGAGCAGTTCTTC.

This clonotype was counted many times. This chain uses TRBV7-9 with TRBJ2-5, with D uncertain. From germline, CDR1 is SEHNR and CDR2 FQNEAQ (reference sequence). The V end lost 2 bases, the J end lost 3 bases, and 10 bases lay between the germline ends. CDR3 size: 14 residues. The CDR3 DNA sequence: TGTGCCAGCAGCTTACTGGCGACGGAAGAGACCCAGTACTTC. Translation gives CASSLLATEETQYF.

This clonotype has ten or more counts. The rearrangement links TRBV5-1 to TRBJ2-7, with D perhaps matching TRBD2 (7 bases). The V end was cut by 4 bases, the J end by 2 bases, with 19 bases between. Germline V CDR1 and CDR2: SGHRS, YFSETQ. The CDR3 loop spans 16 amino acids. The CDR3 DNA is TGCGCCAGCAGCCCTGGGGAGGGGGTCCAAACCTACGAGCAGTACTTC. Protein: CASSPGEGVQTYEQYF.

The table lists this clonotype with many counts. This chain connects TRBV4-3 to TRBJ2-2, with 8 positions matching TRBD1. The CDR3 consists of 18 residues. CDR1 LGHNA and CDR2 YSLEER come from the germline V gene. V gave up 1 base and J gave up 5 bases; unmatched junction bases: 12. DNA of the CDR3: TGCGCCAGCAGCCAAGTTGCAGGGGGCGCGTCTGGGACCGGGGAGCTGTTTTTT. Protein: CASSQVAGGASGTGELFF.

This rearrangement joins TRBV12-3 or TRBV12-4 to TRBJ1-1; 7 bases are shared with TRBD1. V shed 6 bases, J shed 0 bases, and the junction held 10 bases outside the gene matches. The CDR3 consists of 16 residues. In DNA form, the CDR3 reads TGTGCCAGCAGGATCCGGGACAGATACATGAACACTGAAGCTTTCTTT. Translation gives CASRIRDRYMNTEAFF.

V is TRBV27 and J is TRBJ2-3; a weak D match, TRBD2 (6 bases). The CDR3 totals 17 residues. Germline V gene sequence: CDR1 MNHEY, CDR2 SMNVEV (reference sequence). Between the trimmed V and J ends, which lost 2 bases and 2 bases, there was a span of 17 bases. The CDR3: CASSLPGLARDTDTQYF. Written as DNA, the CDR3 is TGTGCCAGCAGTTTACCTGGGCTAGCGAGGGACACAGATACGCAGTATTTT.